The sequence of this T cell receptor beta chain was determined in a study of blood T cell repertoires in COVID-19. TCRdb's copy holds only in-frame clones and misses some; the assay was immunoSEQ multiplex PCR. The sample has about 250,000 clones; around 90% are singletons. Germline CDR1 reads MNHNY; CDR2 reads SVGAGI (reference sequence). V lost 5 bases and J 1 base, leaving 21 bases between the germline ends. The CDR3 spans 17 residues. This clone was found once. The sample consisted of PBMCs or T cells enriched from blood (not recorded which). The chain is built from TRBV6-6 and TRBJ2-7; D call uncertain. The source is a woman between 18 and 29 years old who had recovered from COVID-19. The CDR3 spells CASSRIRLQVSSYEQYF. The CDR3 DNA follows: TGTGCCAGCAGTCGCATACGCCTCCAGGTATCATCCTACGAGCAGTACTTC.